This TCR beta chain originates from a study of read filtering for tumor transcriptome and immune sequencing. This clonotype has at least ten counts. Unmatched junction bases numbered 7, after V lost 5 bases and J lost 6 bases. Germline CDR1 and CDR2: SGHAT and FQDESV (reference sequence). The CDR3 loop spans 14 amino acids. The library was built from 400 ng RNA with molecular barcoded adaptors for alpha/delta and beta/gamma chains. Via MiXCR, TCRdb re-called the reads, giving one row per CDR3 protein. This table holds tens of thousands of distinct CDR3 sequences, about an eighth found once. Material: a population of CD138-negative cells sorted from bone marrow. The genes are TRBV11-1 and TRBJ2-1; TRBD1 matches at 7 bases. The TCR comes from a donor over 35 with multiple myeloma. The CDR3 DNA reads TGTGCCAGCAGCACTAAGGGGGCTGTCAATGAGCAGTTCTTC. The encoded protein is CASSTKGAVNEQFF.